This T cell receptor beta chain was retrieved from a study of cytomegalovirus exposure and HLA in healthy donors. Note on this clone: One end of the junction varies from germline; a read error may be responsible.

In the PCR, 60 Vbeta and 13 Jbeta primers were used. Sequencing used immunoSEQ multiplex PCR; TCRdb keeps in-frame clones, though not all of them. There are about 220,000 clones in the sample; about 79% occur only once, and less than 2% lies in the top ten. Germline loops: CDR1 MDHEN, CDR2 SYDVKM. The CDR3 is 16 residues long. This sequence was found in a male donor in good health and CMV-seronegative. Input material: PBMCs. This rearrangement joins TRBV28 to TRBJ1-5; 7 nucleotides match TRBD1. Here the CDR3 reads CASSPHILGGNQSQHF. The DNA for the CDR3 is TGTGCCAGCAGTCCCCATATTTTAGGGGGCAATCAGTCCCAGCATTTT.